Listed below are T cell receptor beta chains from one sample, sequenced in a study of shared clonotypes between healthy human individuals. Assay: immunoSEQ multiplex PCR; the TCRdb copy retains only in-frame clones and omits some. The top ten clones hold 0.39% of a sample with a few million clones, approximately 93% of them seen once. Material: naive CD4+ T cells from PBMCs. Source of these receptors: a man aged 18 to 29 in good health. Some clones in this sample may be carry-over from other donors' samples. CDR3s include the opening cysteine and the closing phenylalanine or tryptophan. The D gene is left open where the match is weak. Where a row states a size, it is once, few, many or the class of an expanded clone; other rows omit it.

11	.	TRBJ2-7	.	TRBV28	CASSFRYEQYF	TGTGCCAGCAGCTTCCGCTACGAGCAGTACTTC
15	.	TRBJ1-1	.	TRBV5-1	CASSLGQLFRTEAFF	TGCGCCAGCAGCTTGGGACAGCTTTTCCGAACTGAAGCTTTCTTT
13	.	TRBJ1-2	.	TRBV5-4	CASSPMTAYGYTF	TGTGCCAGCAGCCCCATGACAGCCTATGGCTACACCTTC
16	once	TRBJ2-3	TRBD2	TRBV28	CASSGLAGEPVDTQYF	TGTGCCAGCAGTGGATTAGCGGGGGAACCCGTAGATACGCAGTATTTT
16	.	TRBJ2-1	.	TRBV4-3	CASSQDPTALYNEQFF	TGCGCCAGCAGCCAAGATCCAACGGCGCTTTACAATGAGCAGTTCTTC
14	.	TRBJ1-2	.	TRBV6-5	CASSYFPANYGYTF	TGTGCCAGCAGTTACTTCCCAGCTAACTATGGCTACACCTTC
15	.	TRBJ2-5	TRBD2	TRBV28	CASSLFLAGPGGQYF	TGTGCCAGCAGTTTATTCCTAGCGGGGCCCGGGGGCCAGTACTTC
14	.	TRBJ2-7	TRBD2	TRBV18	CASSSGGGSYEQYF	TGTGCCAGCTCTTCGGGGGGAGGCTCCTACGAGCAGTACTTC
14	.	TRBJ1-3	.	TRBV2	CASRPQISGNTIYF	TGTGCCAGCAGGCCACAGATCTCTGGAAACACCATATATTTT
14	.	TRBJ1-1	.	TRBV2	CASREDRLGTEAFF	TGTGCCAGCAGAGAGGACCGACTTGGGACTGAAGCTTTCTTT
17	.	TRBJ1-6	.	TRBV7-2	CASSLFGESSYNSPLHF	TGTGCCAGCAGCTTATTTGGGGAGAGCTCCTATAATTCACCCCTCCACTTT
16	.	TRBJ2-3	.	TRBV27	CARPGSGMSSTDTQYF	TGTGCCCGCCCGGGGAGCGGAATGTCTAGCACAGATACGCAGTATTTT
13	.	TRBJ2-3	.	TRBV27	CASEGGLPVTQYF	TGTGCCAGCGAAGGGGGACTCCCAGTTACGCAGTATTTT
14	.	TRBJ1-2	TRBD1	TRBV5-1	CASSTEGQSYGYTF	TGCGCCAGCAGCACAGAGGGACAGAGCTATGGCTACACCTTC
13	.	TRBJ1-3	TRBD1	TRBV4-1	CASSQERGQGADF	TGCGCCAGCAGCCAAGAGCGAGGTCAGGGGGCCGATTTT
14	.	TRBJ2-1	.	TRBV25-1	CASSDRASYNEQFF	TGTGCCAGCAGTGACCGGGCCTCCTACAATGAGCAGTTCTTC
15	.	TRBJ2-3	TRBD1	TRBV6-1	CASRGDRASTDTQYF	TGTGCCAGCAGGGGGGACAGGGCGAGCACAGATACGCAGTATTTT
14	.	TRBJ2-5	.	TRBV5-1	CASSPSTAQETQYF	TGCGCCAGCAGCCCCAGTACAGCTCAAGAGACCCAGTACTTC
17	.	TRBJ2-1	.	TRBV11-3	CASSLNPSASSYNEQFF	TGTGCCAGCAGCCTGAATCCTAGCGCCAGCTCCTACAATGAGCAGTTCTTC
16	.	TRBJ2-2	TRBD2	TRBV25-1	CASSDASSGSTGELFF	TGTGCCAGCAGTGACGCCTCTAGCGGGAGCACCGGGGAGCTGTTTTTT
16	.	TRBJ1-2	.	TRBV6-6	CASSPDRLWRDYGYTF	TGTGCCAGCAGTCCCGATCGTCTTTGGAGGGACTATGGCTACACCTTC
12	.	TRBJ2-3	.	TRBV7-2	CASSSDRDTQYF	TGTGCCAGCAGCTCAGACAGAGATACGCAGTATTTT
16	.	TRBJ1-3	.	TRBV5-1	CASSATPGTRLDTIYF	TGCGCCAGCAGCGCTACACCCGGGACAAGGCTGGACACCATATATTTT
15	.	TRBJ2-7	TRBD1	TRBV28	CASSLQDRGPYEQYF	TGTGCCAGCAGCCTCCAGGACAGGGGGCCGTACGAGCAGTACTTC
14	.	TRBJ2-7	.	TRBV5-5	CASSLTSSGYEQYF	TGTGCCAGCAGCTTGACGAGCTCCGGCTACGAGCAGTACTTC
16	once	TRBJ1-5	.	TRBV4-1	CASSHRDRVRNQPQHF	TGCGCCAGCAGCCACCGGGACCGGGTGAGGAATCAGCCCCAGCATTTT
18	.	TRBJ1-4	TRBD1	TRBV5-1	CASSLGPNRQGFNEKLFF	TGCGCCAGCAGCTTGGGCCCCAACCGACAGGGTTTTAATGAAAAACTGTTTTTT
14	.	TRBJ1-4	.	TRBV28	CASSSGQLGEKLFF	TGTGCCAGCAGTTCCGGACAGTTAGGTGAAAAACTGTTTTTT
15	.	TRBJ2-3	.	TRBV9	CASSGGLTPENTQYF	TGTGCCAGCAGCGGCGGACTAACCCCTGAGAATACGCAGTATTTT
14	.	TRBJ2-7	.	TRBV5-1	CASSLGGGTYEQYF	TGCGCCAGCAGCTTGGGGGGAGGCACCTACGAGCAGTACTTC
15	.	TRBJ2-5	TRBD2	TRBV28	CASSFPRGGLGTQYF	TGTGCCAGCAGTTTCCCCCGGGGGGGTTTAGGGACCCAGTACTTC
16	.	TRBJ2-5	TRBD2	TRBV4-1	CASSQGPGTSEPTQYF	TGCGCCAGCAGCCAAGGACCCGGGACTAGCGAGCCCACCCAGTACTTC
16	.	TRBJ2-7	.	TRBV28	CASTQRLGTNSYEQYF	TGTGCCAGCACCCAACGGCTCGGGACCAACTCCTACGAGCAGTACTTC
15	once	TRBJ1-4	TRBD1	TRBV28	CASSFVRTGREKLFF	TGTGCCAGCAGTTTTGTCCGGACAGGGCGGGAAAAACTGTTTTTT
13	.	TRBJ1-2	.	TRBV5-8	CASRLRGNYGYTF	TGTGCCAGCAGGTTGCGGGGTAACTATGGCTACACCTTC
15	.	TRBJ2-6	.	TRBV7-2	CASSSPAVGVNVLTF	TGTGCCAGCAGCTCACCCGCCGTGGGAGTCAACGTCCTGACTTTC
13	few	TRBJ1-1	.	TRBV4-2	CASSQEPDTEAFF	TGTGCCAGCAGCCAAGAGCCGGACACTGAAGCTTTCTTT